This T cell receptor (beta chain) originates from a study of blood T cell repertoires in COVID-19. The overall study: Sources were T cells, B-cell-depleted T cells, or PBMCs; the material itself was cDNA or gDNA.

Here immunoSEQ multiplex PCR was the method, and the copy in TCRdb shows in-frame clones only, minus some. The data show 30,000 or so clones, with less than 95% seen just once and 1% held by the top ten. On this clone: Within the sample, other DNA sequences also encode this same CDR3.

Sequencing was performed on peripheral blood. This receptor was taken from a man aged 70-80 years with active or convalescent COVID-19.

CDR3: CASSSGQGYQPQHF. The CDR3 coding sequence is TGTGCCAGCAGTTCGGGACAGGGGTATCAGCCCCAGCATTTT. The V gene is TRBV27, the J gene TRBJ1-5; 10 bases are a match to TRBD1. The CDR3 sequence is 14 residues long. Looked up from germline, CDR1 is MNHEY and CDR2 is SMNVEV (reference sequence). V dropped 4 bases and J dropped 5; count of bases not matched to a gene: 2.